The present T cell receptor beta chain was sequenced within a study of Ad26.COV2.S vaccination and SARS-CoV-2 variants (dated by TCRdb to the early 2020s). A note on the overall study: Vaccine-arm donors were drawn from COV1001, a multicentre, randomized, double-blind, placebo-controlled phase I-IIa trial of Ad26.COV2.S in healthy adults. The specificity and breadth of SARS-CoV-2-reactive T cell receptors after Ad26.COV2.S vaccination were assessed by TCRbeta repertoire sequencing. Trial participants were randomized into five groups of five: low-dose or high-dose Ad26.COV2.S given once or twice, or placebo on both occasions. Blinding of investigators to trial group allocation was maintained during experiments and outcome assessment. Ad26.COV2.S was given intramuscularly at 5x10^10 or 1x10^11 viral particles, as a single shot or as two shots 56 days apart. A total of roughly 32 samples were included in the TCR-sequenced set, comprising roughly 19 Ad26.COV2.S vaccine recipients, 5 placebo recipients and 8 SARS-CoV-2 convalescent individuals.

TCRbeta CDR3 regions were sequenced with the immunoSEQ Assay. After extraction, genomic DNA underwent amplification by bias-controlled multiplex PCR, followed by high-throughput sequencing. Processing in the source paper ran as follows. To quantify the absolute abundance of every unique TCRbeta CDR3 region, sequences were collapsed and filtered. T cell fraction was estimated by normalizing TCRbeta template counts to usable DNA, with usable DNA measured through amplification of reference genes found in all nucleated cells. Repertoire TCRs were annotated as SARS-CoV-2-specific when V gene, CDR3 amino acid sequence and J gene were exactly matched to a known reactive TCR set. The reference SARS-CoV-2 TCR set was derived from MIRA and filtered for enrichment in COVID-19-positive ImmuneCODE repertoires, a step that removed public or cross-reactive TCRs. Based on the MIRA antigens, annotated TCRs were further analysed at the level of specific ORF or position within ORF. Depth was the summed frequency of annotated unique rearrangements, while breadth was defined as annotated unique rearrangements over total unique productive rearrangements. Group comparisons of TCR breadth used two-sided Wilcoxon rank-sum tests. TCRdb obtained this table from immuneACCESS and retained in-frame rearrangements with V and J assigned. These tables miss some clones; where compared with another copy, unresolved V genes account for less than half of the shortfall, and the remainder is unexplained. V and J calls and clone size are those listed in that table; D and trimming were worked out from the DNA. This sample lists around 450,000 clones; 75% to 90% were detected once. The ten most abundant clones make up around 2.6% of the sample.

This clone was counted only a few times. No antigen is known for it. Nothing much larger sits one base from this clone, and base qualities are not available. Findings and caveats that apply to the study as a whole: Compared with placebo recipients, Ad26.COV2.S recipients showed higher spike-specific TCR breadth (P = 0.0014). Vaccine and placebo recipients had comparable non-spike TCR breadth, which fits with the vaccine containing only spike. The authors noted that total T cell responses may have been underestimated by the TCR breadth and depth analyses. After vaccination, substantial breadth of spike-specific CD8+ and CD4+ T cell responses was reported. The study was not powered to compare responses between vaccine doses or regimens.

The treatment or condition label of this sample denotes: 15 to 20 received Ad26.COV2.S at low or high dose, single or two shots; a few received placebo; per-sample allocation not given. For vaccine and placebo recipients, repertoires were sequenced using samples collected on day 63 after the first injection. Cohort 1b enrolled fewer than 30 adults aged 18-55 years at a single site in Boston, USA, between 29 July and 7 August 2020. Ad26.COV2.S consisted of a replication-incompetent adenovirus type 26 vector by which a prefusion-stabilized SARS-CoV-2 spike protein from the original Wuhan strain was expressed. The CDR3 runs 15 amino acids, cysteine and phenylalanine included. Of the read, only the CDR3 DNA is kept; its 45 bases are in frame from base 1. Germline trimming amounts to 4 bases on V and 4 bases on J, with 8 as the count of junction bases outside the gene matches. The germline V gene provides CDR1 LGHNA and CDR2 YSLEER.

The sequencing here drew on peripheral blood, taken in a trial of Ad26.COV2.S vaccine versus placebo. This sequence uses TRBV4-3 and TRBJ2-3, with 7 bases aligning to TRBD2. The origin of this receptor is a person between 18 and 65 years old who received the Ad26.COV2.S COVID-19 vaccine or a placebo. The CDR3 protein: CASSLLAVGSDTQYF. The DNA reads as follows: TGCGCCAGCAGCCTGCTAGCGGTCGGATCAGATACGCAGTATTTT.